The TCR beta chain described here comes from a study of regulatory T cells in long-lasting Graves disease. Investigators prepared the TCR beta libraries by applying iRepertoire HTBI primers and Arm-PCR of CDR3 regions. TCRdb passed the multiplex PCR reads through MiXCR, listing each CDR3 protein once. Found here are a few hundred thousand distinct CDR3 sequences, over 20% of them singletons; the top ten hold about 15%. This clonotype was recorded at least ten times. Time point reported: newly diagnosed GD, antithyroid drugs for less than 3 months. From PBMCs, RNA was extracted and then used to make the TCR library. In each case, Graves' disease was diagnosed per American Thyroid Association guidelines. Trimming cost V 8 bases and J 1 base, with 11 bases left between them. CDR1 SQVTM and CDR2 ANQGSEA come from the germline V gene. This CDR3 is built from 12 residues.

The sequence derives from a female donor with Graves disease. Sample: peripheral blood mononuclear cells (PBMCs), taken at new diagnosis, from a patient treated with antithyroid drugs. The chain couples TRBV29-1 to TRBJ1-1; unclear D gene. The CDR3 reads CSPDSKNTEAFF. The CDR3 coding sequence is TGCAGCCCTGATTCGAAGAACACTGAAGCTTTCTTT.